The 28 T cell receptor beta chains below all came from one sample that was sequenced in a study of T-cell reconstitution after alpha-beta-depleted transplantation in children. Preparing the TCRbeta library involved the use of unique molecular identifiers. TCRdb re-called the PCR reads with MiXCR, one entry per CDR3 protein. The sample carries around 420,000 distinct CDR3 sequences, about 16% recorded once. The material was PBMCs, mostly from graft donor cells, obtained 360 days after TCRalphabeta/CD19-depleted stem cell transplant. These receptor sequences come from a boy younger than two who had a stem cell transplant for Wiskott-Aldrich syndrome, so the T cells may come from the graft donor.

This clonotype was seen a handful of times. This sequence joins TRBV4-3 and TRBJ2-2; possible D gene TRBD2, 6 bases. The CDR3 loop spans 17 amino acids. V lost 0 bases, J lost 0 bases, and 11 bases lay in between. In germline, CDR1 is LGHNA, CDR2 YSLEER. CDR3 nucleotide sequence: TGCGCCAGCAGCCAAGACGGAGGCGGGGCGAACACCGGGGAGCTGTTTTTT. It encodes CASSQDGGGANTGELFF.

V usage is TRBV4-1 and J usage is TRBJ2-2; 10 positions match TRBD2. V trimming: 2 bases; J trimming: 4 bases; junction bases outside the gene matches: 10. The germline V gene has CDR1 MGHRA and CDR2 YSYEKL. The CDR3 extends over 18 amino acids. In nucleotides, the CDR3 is TGCGCCAGCAGCCAACCCATAAAAGCGGGGGGGCTCACCGGGGAGCTGTTTTTT. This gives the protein CASSQPIKAGGLTGELFF.

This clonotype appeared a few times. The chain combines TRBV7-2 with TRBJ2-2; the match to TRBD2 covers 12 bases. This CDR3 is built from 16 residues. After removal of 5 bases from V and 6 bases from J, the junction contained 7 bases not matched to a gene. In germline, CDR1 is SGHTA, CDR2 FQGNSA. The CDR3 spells CASSPSSGRGAGELFF. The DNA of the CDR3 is TGTGCCAGCAGCCCGTCTAGCGGGAGGGGGGCCGGGGAGCTGTTTTTT. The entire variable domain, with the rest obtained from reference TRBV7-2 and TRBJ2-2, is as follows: GAGVSQSPSNKVTEKGKDVELRCDPISGHTALYWYRQSLGQGLEFLIYFQGNSAPDKSGLPSDRFSAERTGGSVSTLTIQRTQQEDSAVYLCASSPSSGRGAGELFFGEGSRLTVL.

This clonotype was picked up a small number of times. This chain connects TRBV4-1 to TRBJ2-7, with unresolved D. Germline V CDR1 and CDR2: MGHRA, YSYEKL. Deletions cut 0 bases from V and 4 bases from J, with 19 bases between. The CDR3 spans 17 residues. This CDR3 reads CASSQDPRAAGPYEQYF. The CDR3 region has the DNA TGCGCCAGCAGCCAAGATCCAAGGGCAGCAGGTCCTTACGAGCAGTACTTC.

The CDR3: CASSLLGPLSTDTQYF. The CDR3 DNA follows: TGTGCCAGCAGCCTCCTAGGACCCCTGAGCACAGATACGCAGTATTTT. The genes are TRBV7-9 and TRBJ2-3, with D hard to call. CDR1 and CDR2 (germline): SEHNR, FQNEAQ (reference sequence). V lost 5 bases, J lost 0 bases, and 15 bases lay in between. CDR3 length: 16 amino acids.

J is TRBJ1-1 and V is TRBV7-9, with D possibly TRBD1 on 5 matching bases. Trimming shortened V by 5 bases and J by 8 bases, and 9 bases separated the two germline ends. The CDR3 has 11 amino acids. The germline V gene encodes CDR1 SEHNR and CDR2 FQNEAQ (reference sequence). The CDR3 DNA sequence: TGTGCCAGCAGCAGTTACAGGGAAGCTTTCTTT. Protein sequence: CASSSYREAFF.

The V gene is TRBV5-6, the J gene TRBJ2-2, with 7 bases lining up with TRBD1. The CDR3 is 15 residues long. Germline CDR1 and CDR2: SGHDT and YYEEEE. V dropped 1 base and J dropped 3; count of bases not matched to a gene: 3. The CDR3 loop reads CASSLLGQYTGELFF. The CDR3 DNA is TGTGCCAGCAGCTTGCTGGGACAGTACACCGGGGAGCTGTTTTTT.

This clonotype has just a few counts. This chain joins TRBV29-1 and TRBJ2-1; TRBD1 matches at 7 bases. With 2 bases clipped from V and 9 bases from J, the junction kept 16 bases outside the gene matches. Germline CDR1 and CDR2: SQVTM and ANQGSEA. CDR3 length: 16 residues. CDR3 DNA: TGCAGCGTTGAACTCTGGAACAGGGGATTTTCCAGTGAGCAGTTCTTC. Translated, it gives CSVELWNRGFSSEQFF.

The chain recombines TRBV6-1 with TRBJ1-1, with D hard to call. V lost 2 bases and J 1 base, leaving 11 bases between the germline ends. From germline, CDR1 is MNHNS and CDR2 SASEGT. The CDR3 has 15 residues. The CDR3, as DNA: TGTGCCAGCAGTGAACCGTTGATCGGGAACACTGAAGCTTTCTTT. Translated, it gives CASSEPLIGNTEAFF.

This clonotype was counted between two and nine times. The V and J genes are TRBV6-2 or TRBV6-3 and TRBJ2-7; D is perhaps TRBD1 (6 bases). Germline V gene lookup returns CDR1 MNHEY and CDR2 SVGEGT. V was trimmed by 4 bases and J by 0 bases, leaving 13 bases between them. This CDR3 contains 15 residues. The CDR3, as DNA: TGTGCCAGCAGTTTCCAAGGACAGCACTCCTACGAGCAGTACTTC. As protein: CASSFQGQHSYEQYF.

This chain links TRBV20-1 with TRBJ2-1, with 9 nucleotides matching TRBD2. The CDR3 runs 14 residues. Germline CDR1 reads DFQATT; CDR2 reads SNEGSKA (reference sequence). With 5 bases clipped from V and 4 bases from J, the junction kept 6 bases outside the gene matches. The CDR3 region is CSASAGGQYNEQFF. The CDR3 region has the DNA TGCAGTGCTTCTGCGGGGGGGCAGTACAATGAGCAGTTCTTC.

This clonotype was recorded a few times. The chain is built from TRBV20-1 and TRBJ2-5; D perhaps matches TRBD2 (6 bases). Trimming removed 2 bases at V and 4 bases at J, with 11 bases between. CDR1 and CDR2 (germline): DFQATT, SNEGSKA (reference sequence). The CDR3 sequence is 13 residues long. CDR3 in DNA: TGCAGTGCTAGAAGCGGAGGGAGAGAGACCCAGTACTTC. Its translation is CSARSGGRETQYF.

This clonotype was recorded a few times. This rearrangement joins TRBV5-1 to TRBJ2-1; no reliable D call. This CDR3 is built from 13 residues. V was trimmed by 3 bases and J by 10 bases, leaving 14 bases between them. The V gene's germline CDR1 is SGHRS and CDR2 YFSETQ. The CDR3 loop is CASSSPAVMEQFF. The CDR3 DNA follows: TGCGCCAGCAGCTCCCCCGCAGTAATGGAGCAGTTCTTC.

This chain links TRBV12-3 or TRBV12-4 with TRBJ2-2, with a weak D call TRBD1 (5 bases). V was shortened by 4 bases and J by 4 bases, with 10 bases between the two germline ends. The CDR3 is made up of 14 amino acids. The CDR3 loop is CASSWGGSTGELFF. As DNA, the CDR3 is TGTGCCAGCAGTTGGGGCGGATCCACCGGGGAGCTGTTTTTT.

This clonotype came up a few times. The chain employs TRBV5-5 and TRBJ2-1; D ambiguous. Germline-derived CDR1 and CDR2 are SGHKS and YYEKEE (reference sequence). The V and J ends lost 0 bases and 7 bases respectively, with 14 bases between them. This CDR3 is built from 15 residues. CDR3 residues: CASSLGHHRTNEQFF. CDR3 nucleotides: TGTGCCAGCAGCTTGGGCCATCACAGAACTAATGAGCAGTTCTTC.

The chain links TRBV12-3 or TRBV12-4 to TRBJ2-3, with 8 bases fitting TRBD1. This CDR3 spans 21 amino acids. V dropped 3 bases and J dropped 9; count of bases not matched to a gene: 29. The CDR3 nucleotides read TGTGCCAGCAGTTTTTCCCTCGGACAGGGTTACTTCTCGCGGATGTTAGGGACGCAGTATTTT. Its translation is CASSFSLGQGYFSRMLGTQYF.

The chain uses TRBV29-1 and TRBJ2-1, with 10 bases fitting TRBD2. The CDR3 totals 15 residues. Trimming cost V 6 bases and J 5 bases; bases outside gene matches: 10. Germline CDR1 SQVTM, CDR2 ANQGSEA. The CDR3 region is CSVYPGLADDNEQFF. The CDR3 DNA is TGCAGCGTCTATCCCGGACTAGCGGACGACAATGAGCAGTTCTTC.

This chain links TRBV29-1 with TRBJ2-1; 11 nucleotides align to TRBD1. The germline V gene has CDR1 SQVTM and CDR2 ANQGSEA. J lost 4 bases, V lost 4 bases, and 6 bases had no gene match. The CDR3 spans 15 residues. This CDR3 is CSVAPRDRGYNEQFF. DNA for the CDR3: TGCAGCGTTGCCCCCCGGGACAGGGGGTACAATGAGCAGTTCTTC.

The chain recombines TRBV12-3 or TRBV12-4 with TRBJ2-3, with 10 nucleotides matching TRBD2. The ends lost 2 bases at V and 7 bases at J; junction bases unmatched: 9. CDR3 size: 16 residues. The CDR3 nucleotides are TGTGCCAGCAGTTTATTAGGGACTAGCGATTTCCATACGCAGTATTTT. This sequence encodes CASSLLGTSDFHTQYF.

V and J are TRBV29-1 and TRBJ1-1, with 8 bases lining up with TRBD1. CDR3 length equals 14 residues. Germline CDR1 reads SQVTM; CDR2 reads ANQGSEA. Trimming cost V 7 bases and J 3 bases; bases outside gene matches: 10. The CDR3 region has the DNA TGCAGCGCTAGGACAGGGTTGCCGGACACTGAAGCTTTCTTT. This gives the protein CSARTGLPDTEAFF.

CDR3 nucleotides: TGTGCCAGCAGCCAGATACCCGGGACCACTCCCGTAGGTGAGCAGTTCTTC. Encoded protein: CASSQIPGTTPVGEQFF. The V and J genes are TRBV4-2 and TRBJ2-1; TRBD1 or TRBD2 may be the D gene (5 bases each). Trimming removed 3 bases at V and 9 bases at J, with 24 bases between. The CDR3 is made up of 17 amino acids. The germline V gene has CDR1 LGHNA and CDR2 YNFKEQ.

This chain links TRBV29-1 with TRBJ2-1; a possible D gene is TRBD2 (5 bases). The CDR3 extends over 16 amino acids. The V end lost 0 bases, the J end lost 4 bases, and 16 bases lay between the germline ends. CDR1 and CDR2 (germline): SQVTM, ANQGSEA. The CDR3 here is CSVEDPRRISYNEQFF. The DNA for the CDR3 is TGCAGCGTTGAAGATCCAAGGAGGATATCGTACAATGAGCAGTTCTTC.

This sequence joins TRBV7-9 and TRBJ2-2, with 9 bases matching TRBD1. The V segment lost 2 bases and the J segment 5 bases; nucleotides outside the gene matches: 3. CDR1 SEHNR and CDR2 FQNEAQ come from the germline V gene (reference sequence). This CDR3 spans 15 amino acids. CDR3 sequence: CASSLTGQGTGELFF. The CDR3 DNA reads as TGTGCCAGCAGCTTAACCGGACAGGGGACCGGGGAGCTGTTTTTT.

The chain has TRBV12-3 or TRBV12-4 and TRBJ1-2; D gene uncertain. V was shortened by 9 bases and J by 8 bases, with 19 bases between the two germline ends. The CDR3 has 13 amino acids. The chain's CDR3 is CASRFYGQGGYTF. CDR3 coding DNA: TGTGCCAGTAGATTCTATGGGCAAGGGGGCTACACCTTC.

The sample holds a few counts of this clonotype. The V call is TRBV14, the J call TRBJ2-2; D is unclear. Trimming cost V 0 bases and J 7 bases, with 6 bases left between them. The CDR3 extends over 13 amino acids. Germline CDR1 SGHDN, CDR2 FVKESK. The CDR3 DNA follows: TGTGCCAGCAGCCAAGAGCAAGGCGGGGAGCTGTTTTTT. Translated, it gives CASSQEQGGELFF.

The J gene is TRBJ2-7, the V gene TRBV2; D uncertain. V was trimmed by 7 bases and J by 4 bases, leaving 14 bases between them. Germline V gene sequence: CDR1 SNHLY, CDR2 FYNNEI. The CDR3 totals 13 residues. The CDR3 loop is CASKRLLLYEQYF. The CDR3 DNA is TGTGCCAGCAAACGGCTTCTCCTATACGAGCAGTACTTC.

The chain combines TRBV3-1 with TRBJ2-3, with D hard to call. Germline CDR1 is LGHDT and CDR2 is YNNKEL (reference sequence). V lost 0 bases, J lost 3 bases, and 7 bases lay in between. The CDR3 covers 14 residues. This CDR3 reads CASSQDWSTDTQYF. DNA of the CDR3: TGTGCCAGCAGCCAAGATTGGAGTACAGATACGCAGTATTTT.

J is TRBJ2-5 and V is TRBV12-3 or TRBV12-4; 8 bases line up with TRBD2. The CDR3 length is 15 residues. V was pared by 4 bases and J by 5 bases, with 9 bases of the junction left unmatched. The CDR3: CASSSRTSSRETQYF. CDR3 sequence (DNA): TGTGCCAGCAGTTCACGGACTAGCTCCCGTGAGACCCAGTACTTC.